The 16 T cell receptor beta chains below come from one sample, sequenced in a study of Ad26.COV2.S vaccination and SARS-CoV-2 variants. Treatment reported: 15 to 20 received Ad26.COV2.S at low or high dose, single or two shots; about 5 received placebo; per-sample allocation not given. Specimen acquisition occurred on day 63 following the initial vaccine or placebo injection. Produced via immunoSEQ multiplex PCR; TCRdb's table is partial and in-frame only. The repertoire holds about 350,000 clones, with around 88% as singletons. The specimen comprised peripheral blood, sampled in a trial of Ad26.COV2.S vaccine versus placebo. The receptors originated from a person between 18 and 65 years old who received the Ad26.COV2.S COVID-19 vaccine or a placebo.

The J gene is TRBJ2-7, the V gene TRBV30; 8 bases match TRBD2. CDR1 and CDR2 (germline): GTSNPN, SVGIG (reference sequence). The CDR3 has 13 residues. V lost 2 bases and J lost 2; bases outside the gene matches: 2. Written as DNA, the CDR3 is TGTGCCTGGAGTAGCGGGAGAGCCTACGAGCAGTACTTC. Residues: CAWSSGRAYEQYF. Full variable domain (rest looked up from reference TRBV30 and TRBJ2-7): SQTIHQWPATLVQPVGSPLSLECTVEGTSNPNLYWYRQAAGRGLQLLFYSVGIGQISSEVPQNLSASRPQDRQFILSSKKLLLSDSGFYLCAWSSGRAYEQYFGPGTRLTVT.

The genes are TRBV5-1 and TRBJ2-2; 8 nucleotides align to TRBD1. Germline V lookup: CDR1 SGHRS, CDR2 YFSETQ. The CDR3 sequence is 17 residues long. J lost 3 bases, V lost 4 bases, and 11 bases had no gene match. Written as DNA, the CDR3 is TGCGCCAGCAGCCCCCTTGGGACAGGTCAATACACCGGGGAGCTGTTTTTT. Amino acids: CASSPLGTGQYTGELFF. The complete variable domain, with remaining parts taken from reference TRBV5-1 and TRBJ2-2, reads KAGVTQTPRYLIKTRGQQVTLSCSPISGHRSVSWYQQTPGQGLQFLFEYFSETQRNKGNFPGRFSGRQFSNSRSEMNVSTLELGDSALYLCASSPLGTGQYTGELFFGEGSRLTVL.

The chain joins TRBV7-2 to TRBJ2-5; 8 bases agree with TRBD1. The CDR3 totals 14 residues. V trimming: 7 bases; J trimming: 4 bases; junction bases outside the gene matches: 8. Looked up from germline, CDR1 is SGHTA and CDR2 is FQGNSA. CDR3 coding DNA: TGTGCCAGCACCCGAAGACAGGGGTCAGAGACCCAGTACTTC. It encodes CASTRRQGSETQYF.

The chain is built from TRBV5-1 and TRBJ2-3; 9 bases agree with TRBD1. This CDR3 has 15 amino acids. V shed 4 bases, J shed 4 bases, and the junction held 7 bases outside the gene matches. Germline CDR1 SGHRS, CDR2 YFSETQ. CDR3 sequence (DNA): TGCGCCAGCAGCGGGGGACAGGGAGGGGCAGATACGCAGTATTTT. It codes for CASSGGQGGADTQYF.

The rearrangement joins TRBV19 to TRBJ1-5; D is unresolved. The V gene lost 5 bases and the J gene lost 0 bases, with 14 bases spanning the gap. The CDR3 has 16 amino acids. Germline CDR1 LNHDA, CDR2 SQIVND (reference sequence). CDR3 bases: TGTGCCAGTAGTTCCCGACCCCCTTATAGCAATCAGCCCCAGCATTTT. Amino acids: CASSSRPPYSNQPQHF.

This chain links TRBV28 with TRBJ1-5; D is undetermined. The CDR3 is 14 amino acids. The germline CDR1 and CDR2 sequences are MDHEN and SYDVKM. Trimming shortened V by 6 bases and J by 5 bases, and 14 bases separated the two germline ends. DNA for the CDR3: TGTGCCAGCAGGGTGTACTCGAGGGATCAGCCCCAGCATTTT. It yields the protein CASRVYSRDQPQHF.

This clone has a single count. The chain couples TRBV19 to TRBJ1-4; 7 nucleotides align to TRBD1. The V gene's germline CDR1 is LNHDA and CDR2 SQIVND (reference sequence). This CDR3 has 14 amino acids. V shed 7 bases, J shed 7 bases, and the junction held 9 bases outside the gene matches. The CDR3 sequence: CASNQPGTVEKLFF. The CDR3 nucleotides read TGTGCCAGTAATCAACCCGGGACAGTTGAAAAACTGTTTTTT.

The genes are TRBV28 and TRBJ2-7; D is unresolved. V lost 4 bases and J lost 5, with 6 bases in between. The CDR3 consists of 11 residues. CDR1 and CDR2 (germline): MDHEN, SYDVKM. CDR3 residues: CASSSPDEQYF. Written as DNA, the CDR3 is TGTGCCAGCAGTTCCCCCGACGAGCAGTACTTC.

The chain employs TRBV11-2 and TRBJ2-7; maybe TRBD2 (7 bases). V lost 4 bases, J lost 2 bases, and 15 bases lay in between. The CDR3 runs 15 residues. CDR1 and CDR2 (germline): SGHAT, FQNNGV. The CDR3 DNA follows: TGTGCCAGCAGCTCTGGGGGGGCCCTAACCTACGAGCAGTACTTC. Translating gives CASSSGGALTYEQYF.

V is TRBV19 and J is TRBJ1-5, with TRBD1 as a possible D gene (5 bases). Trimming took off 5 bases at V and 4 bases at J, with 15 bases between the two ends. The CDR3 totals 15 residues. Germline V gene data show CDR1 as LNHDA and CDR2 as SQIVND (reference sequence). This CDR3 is CASSVGEWGNQPQHF. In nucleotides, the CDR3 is TGTGCCAGTAGTGTGGGGGAGTGGGGAAATCAGCCCCAGCATTTT.

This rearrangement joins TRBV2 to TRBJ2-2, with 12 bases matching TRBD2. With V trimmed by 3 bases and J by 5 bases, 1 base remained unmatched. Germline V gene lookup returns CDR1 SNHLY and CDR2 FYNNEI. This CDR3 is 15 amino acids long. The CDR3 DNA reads TGTGCCAGCAGTGACGGGACTAGCGGGACCGGGGAGCTGTTTTTT. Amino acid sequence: CASSDGTSGTGELFF. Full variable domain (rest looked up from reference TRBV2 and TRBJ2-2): EPEVTQTPSHQVTQMGQEVILRCVPISNHLYFYWYRQILGQKVEFLVSFYNNEISEKSEIFDDQFSVERPDGSNFTLKIRSTKLEDSAMYFCASSDGTSGTGELFFGEGSRLTVL.

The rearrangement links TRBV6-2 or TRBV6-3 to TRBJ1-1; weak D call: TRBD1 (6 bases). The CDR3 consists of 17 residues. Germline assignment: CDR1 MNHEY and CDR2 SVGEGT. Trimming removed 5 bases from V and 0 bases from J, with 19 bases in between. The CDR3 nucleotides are TGTGCCAGCAGTCACAGGGATTTTGGGCCTCTGAACACTGAAGCTTTCTTT. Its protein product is CASSHRDFGPLNTEAFF.

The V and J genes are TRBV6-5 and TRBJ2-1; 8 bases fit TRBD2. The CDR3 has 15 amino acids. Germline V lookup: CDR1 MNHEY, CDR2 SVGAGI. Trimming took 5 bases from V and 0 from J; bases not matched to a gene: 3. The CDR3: CASSPAGGSYNEQFF. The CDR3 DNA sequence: TGTGCCAGCAGTCCCGCGGGGGGCTCCTACAATGAGCAGTTCTTC.

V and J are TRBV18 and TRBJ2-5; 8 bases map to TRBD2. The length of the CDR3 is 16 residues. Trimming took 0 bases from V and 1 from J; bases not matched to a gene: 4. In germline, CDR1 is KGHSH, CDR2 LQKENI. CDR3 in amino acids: CASSPPSGGLQETQYF. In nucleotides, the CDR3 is TGTGCCAGCTCACCACCGAGCGGGGGCCTCCAAGAGACCCAGTACTTC. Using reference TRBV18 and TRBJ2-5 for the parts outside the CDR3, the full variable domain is NAGVMQNPRHLVRRRGQEARLRCSPMKGHSHVYWYRQLPEEGLKFMVYLQKENIIDESGMPKERFSAEFPKEGPSILRIQQVVRGDSAAYFCASSPPSGGLQETQYFGPGTRLLVL.

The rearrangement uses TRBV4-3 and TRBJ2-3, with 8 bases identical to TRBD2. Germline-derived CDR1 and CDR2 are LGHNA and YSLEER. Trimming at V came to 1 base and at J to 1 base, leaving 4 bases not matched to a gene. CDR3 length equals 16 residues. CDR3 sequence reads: CASSQARRGGTDTQYF. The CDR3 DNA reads TGCGCCAGCAGCCAAGCTAGGCGGGGGGGCACAGATACGCAGTATTTT.

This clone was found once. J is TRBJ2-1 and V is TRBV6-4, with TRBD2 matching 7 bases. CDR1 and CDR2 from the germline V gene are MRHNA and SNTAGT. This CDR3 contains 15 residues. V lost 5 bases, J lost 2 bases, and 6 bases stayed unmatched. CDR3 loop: CASSREAGTYNEQFF. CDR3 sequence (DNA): TGTGCCAGCAGTCGAGAAGCGGGGACCTACAATGAGCAGTTCTTC.